Sequencing of this T cell receptor beta chain was carried out in a study of CD8 T cells in Susac syndrome. RNA was extracted with the RNeasy kit, and a quantity of roughly 0.45 to 1 ug was reverse transcribed using random hexamers. From the immunoSEQ multiplex PCR reads, TCRdb called clonotypes with MiXCR, one entry per CDR3 protein. Here the sample spans under 200,000 distinct CDR3 sequences, about 95% being singletons. Trimming stripped 3 bases from V and 7 bases from J, with 6 bases between. This CDR3 spans 11 amino acids. Germline CDR1 reads DFQATT; CDR2 reads SNEGSKA (reference sequence). The TCR was taken from a human donor with multiple sclerosis. Source material: CD8+ T cells from PBMCs. V gene TRBV20-1 combines with J gene TRBJ2-2; D remains ambiguous. DNA of the CDR3: TGCAGTGCTAGCGCGGTCGGGGAGCTGTTTTTT. Translation gives CSASAVGELFF.